This TCR beta chain was captured in a study of blood T cell repertoires in COVID-19. TCRdb's table, derived via immunoSEQ multiplex PCR, lists solely in-frame clones and lacks some. This sample has approximately 280,000 clones, with 65% to 90% found just once. Germline-derived CDR1 and CDR2 are LNHDA and SQIVND (reference sequence). The CDR3 loop spans 15 amino acids. Trimming cost V 4 bases and J 0 bases, with 12 bases left between them. This sequence joins TRBV19 and TRBJ1-1; D is ambiguous. Sequences were obtained from peripheral blood. This sequence originates from a man in his fifties or sixties with active or convalescent COVID-19. CDR3 sequence reads: CASSSREGLNTEAFF. The CDR3 DNA follows: TGTGCCAGTAGTAGCCGGGAGGGCTTGAACACTGAAGCTTTCTTT. Using reference TRBV19 and TRBJ1-1 for the parts outside the CDR3, the full variable domain is DGGITQSPKYLFRKEGQNVTLSCEQNLNHDAMYWYRQDPGQGLRLIYYSQIVNDFQKGDIAEGYSVSREKKESFPLTVTSAQKNPTAFYLCASSSREGLNTEAFFGQGTRLTVV.